Listed below are T cell receptor beta chains from one sample, sequenced in a study of technical replicates of blood from a handful of donors. Data came from immunoSEQ multiplex PCR; TCRdb stores just in-frame clones and leaves some out. This table has about 94,000 clones, about 96% appearing once. The specimen was T cells isolated from PBMCs. The receptors shown here come from a human donor in good health. Each CDR3 is given with its conserved first and last residue. The order of the fields is CDR3 DNA, CDR3 protein, D gene, J gene, V gene, clone size. A D gene is named only where the DNA matches it firmly. Not all rows give a size; the values are once, few, many and, for expanded clones, a class.

TGTGCCAGCAGTCCTCGGGGGGCCCACTACACCTTC,CASSPRGAHYTF,.,TRBJ1-2,TRBV28,.
TGTGCCATCAGTGAGTCGGCCCTGGTTAACCTGGAGACCCAGTACTTC,CAISESALVNLETQYF,.,TRBJ2-5,TRBV10-3,.
TGCGCCAGCAGCTTCGTTCGGACTGAGGCGGGGGGGGAGCAGTTCTTC,CASSFVRTEAGGEQFF,TRBD2,TRBJ2-1,TRBV5-1,.
TGCGCCAGCAGCTTGGTACCTTTCGGGACAGGGGTGGAGACCCAGTACTTC,CASSLVPFGTGVETQYF,TRBD1,TRBJ2-5,TRBV5-1,.
TGTGCCATCAATTCGGGGTTGAACACTGAAGCTTTCTTT,CAINSGLNTEAFF,.,TRBJ1-1,TRBV10-3,.
TGTGCCAGCAGCCCAGGGAGGGGGGACACAGATACGCAGTATTTT,CASSPGRGDTDTQYF,.,TRBJ2-3,TRBV7-9,.
TGTGCCAGCAGTCCATCGTTGGGCAGTTACTCCTACGAGCAGTACTTC,CASSPSLGSYSYEQYF,.,TRBJ2-7,TRBV28,.
TGTGCCAGCAGCCCTCTGTCGGGGGCCAACGTCCTGACTTTC,CASSPLSGANVLTF,.,TRBJ2-6,TRBV11-3,.
TGTGCCAGCAGCGTATCTAGGGGATTCCAAGAGACCCAGTACTTC,CASSVSRGFQETQYF,.,TRBJ2-5,TRBV9,.
TGTGCCAGCAGGTTAGCGGGGGCGAGCTCCTACGAGCAGTACTTC,CASRLAGASSYEQYF,TRBD2,TRBJ2-7,TRBV6-1,.
TGTGCCAGCAGCGTATTTTCGGGGAGGATAGGCGGCTACACCTTC,CASSVFSGRIGGYTF,.,TRBJ1-2,TRBV9,once
TGTGCCAGTAGTATCCAGGGGGTTGGCTACGAGCAGTACTTC,CASSIQGVGYEQYF,TRBD1,TRBJ2-7,TRBV19,.
TGTGCCAGCAGTTCCGTCAGGGGCTTCGACAATGAGCAGTTCTTC,CASSSVRGFDNEQFF,.,TRBJ2-1,TRBV27,.
TGTGCCAGCAGCTTGATGGGGAGCGGTCAAGAGACCCAGTACTTC,CASSLMGSGQETQYF,.,TRBJ2-5,TRBV5-4,.
TGCAGCGTTGAATCTAGATGGACAGGGGGGAATCAGCCCCAGCATTTT,CSVESRWTGGNQPQHF,TRBD1,TRBJ1-5,TRBV29-1,.
TGTGCCAGCAGAGATCGCGGGGGCAGTTTCTATGGCTACACCTTC,CASRDRGGSFYGYTF,.,TRBJ1-2,TRBV25-1,.
TGTGCCAGCAGCTTGGTCAGCTACAATGAGCAGTTCTTC,CASSLVSYNEQFF,.,TRBJ2-1,TRBV5-6,.
TGTGCCAGCACCTCTAGCGTCGCGTTGACCTACCAGCAGTACTTC,CASTSSVALTYQQYF,.,TRBJ2-7,TRBV28,.
TGTGCCAGCAGCCAAGCCCGACTTCAACTAGGCGTCGTAATGGAGACCCAGTACTTC,CASSQARLQLGVVMETQYF,.,TRBJ2-5,TRBV14,.
TGTGCCAGCAGTTTTAGACTAGCGGGAGGGCCGAACAATGAGCAGTTCTTC,CASSFRLAGGPNNEQFF,TRBD2,TRBJ2-1,TRBV28,.
TGCGCCAGCAGCCGTGACGGAAACGGGATTCAGCCCCAGCATTTT,CASSRDGNGIQPQHF,.,TRBJ1-5,TRBV5-1,.
TGCGCCAGCAGCCCAGAAAGGGGGCGCGGTGAAGCTTTCTTT,CASSPERGRGEAFF,TRBD1,TRBJ1-1,TRBV4-1,.
TGCAGCGGACCCCTAAACAGGGTTGGAGAGACCCAGTACTTC,CSGPLNRVGETQYF,.,TRBJ2-5,TRBV29-1,once
TGTGCCAGCAGTCCACTACAGGGGGCCTCTTATGGCTACACCTTC,CASSPLQGASYGYTF,TRBD1,TRBJ1-2,TRBV13,.
TGTGCCAGCAGACTAGCGGCCGGGGAGCTGTTTTTT,CASRLAAGELFF,TRBD2,TRBJ2-2,TRBV28,.
TGTGCCAGCAGGGGGCGTACCGGGGAGCTGTTTTTT,CASRGRTGELFF,.,TRBJ2-2,TRBV9,.
TGTGCCAGTAACTTGGACAGGAACTATGGCTACACCTTC,CASNLDRNYGYTF,TRBD1,TRBJ1-2,TRBV19,.
TGTGCCAGCAGGCATCCCGACGGGAGACAGCAGTATTTT,CASRHPDGRQQYF,.,TRBJ2-3,TRBV5-8,.
TGTGCCAGTAGTATAGTGGGGATAAATTACAGGATTGAAGCTTTCTTT,CASSIVGINYRIEAFF,.,TRBJ1-1,TRBV19,.
TGTGCCACCAGCAGACAGGGTTGGGAGACCCAGTACTTC,CATSRQGWETQYF,.,TRBJ2-5,TRBV15,.
TGTGCCAGCAGTGACTCGAGGGGGGGGAGGAACGCTGAAGCTTTCTTT,CASSDSRGGRNAEAFF,.,TRBJ1-1,TRBV6-4,.